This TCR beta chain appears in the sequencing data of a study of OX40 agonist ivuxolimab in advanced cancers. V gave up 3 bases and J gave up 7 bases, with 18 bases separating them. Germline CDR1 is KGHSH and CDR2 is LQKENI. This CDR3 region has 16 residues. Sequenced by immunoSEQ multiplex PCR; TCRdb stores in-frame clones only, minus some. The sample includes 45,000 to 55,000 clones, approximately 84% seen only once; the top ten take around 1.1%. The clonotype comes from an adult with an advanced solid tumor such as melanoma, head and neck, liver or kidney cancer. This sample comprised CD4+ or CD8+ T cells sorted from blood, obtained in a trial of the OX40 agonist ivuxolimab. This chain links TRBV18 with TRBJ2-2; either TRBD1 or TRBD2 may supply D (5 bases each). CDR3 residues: CASSPTGTTPSGELFF. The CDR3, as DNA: TGTGCCAGCTCACCTACGGGGACCACCCCAAGCGGGGAGCTGTTTTTT.